This TCR beta chain was profiled in a study of T cells in Graves' hyperthyroidism and ophthalmopathy (dated 2019 in TCRdb). Some background on the complete study: Peripheral blood samples were taken at initial diagnosis, before any treatment was given. The approximately 90 discovery patients were divided at random into training and test sets in a 7:3 ratio. After blood sampling, hyperthyroidism patients were treated with methimazole at a starting dose of 30 mg daily, and ophthalmopathy patients were treated with high-dose intravenous methylprednisolone. In roughly six Graves' hyperthyroidism patients, the study also compared T-cell repertoires from thyroid tissue with T-cell repertoires from blood. TCR V-J signatures able to tell the groups apart were searched for in a discovery cohort of 90 to 100 patients, of whom more than 40 had Graves' ophthalmopathy and about 55 had stable Graves' hyperthyroidism. Prospective prediction of ophthalmopathy was tested in an independent validation cohort of 18 hyperthyroidism patients and 17 patients who later progressed to ophthalmopathy. The paper describes TCR Vbeta CDR3 sequencing of 135 peripheral blood samples, made up of 43 ophthalmopathy patients, around 78 hyperthyroidism patients and about 17 progressor patients. Paper-wide results and their limitations: Most expanded thyroid clonotypes (frequency above 0.001) were also found in blood, which suggests that blood repertoires may mirror thyroid immune responses. Sample size was not statistically predetermined, and investigators were not blinded to group allocation. In cross-validation, a model built on a 13 V-J signature told ophthalmopathy apart from stable hyperthyroidism with roughly 87% sensitivity and about 81% specificity, and in testing the same model reached 80%/75%. During validation, the model predicted progression to ophthalmopathy a median of around six months ahead of onset, with almost 71% sensitivity and roughly 75% specificity.

This clonotype was seen many times. This receptor's antigen is unknown. Base qualities are missing; no much larger clone stands one base away. V is shortened by 7 bases, J by 2 bases, and the region joining them spans 14 bases. The CDR1 and CDR2 encoded by the germline V gene (reference sequence) are DFQATT and SNEGSKA. The CDR3 measures 13 amino acids from cysteine to phenylalanine. Only the CDR3 DNA is retained, 39 bases long and in frame from the first base. Stable Graves' hyperthyroidism was defined as no progression to ophthalmopathy during 18 months of follow-up. Hyperthyroidism patients were aged 18 to 65 years and newly diagnosed, with disease duration of less than 2 months. The study excluded patients with uncontrolled infections, other autoimmune diseases, pregnancy or lactation. Diagnoses were based on clinical symptoms, serum thyroxine and TRAb, thyroid ultrasound and orbital computed tomography. PBMCs were separated from approximately 9.9 ml of fresh peripheral blood using Ficoll-Paque density gradient centrifugation. Total RNA was extracted using Trizol reagent, and RNA quality was assessed on an Agilent 2100 Bioanalyzer.

Amplification of TCR beta CDR3 regions was carried out from RNA transcripts. The TCR CDR3 was subjected to a first round of RT-PCR using the HTBI primer set and the Qiagen OneStep RT-PCR kit. The libraries were constructed in a second round of multiplex PCR and then size-selected and purified. Libraries were sequenced paired-end with 100 bp reads on an Illumina HiSeq2000. Per the authors' processing: SOAPnuke was used to process the raw data, throwing out any read that contained adapters or uncalled bases, had a mean Phred below 15, or lacked an exact constant-primer or identifier match. COPE v1.2.5 was used to merge the high-quality paired reads, and each unique nucleotide sequence was defined as a clonotype. MiTCR v1.1 was used to align clonotypes to the IMGT TRBV, TRBD and TRBJ reference segments. The analysis was restricted to V-J combinations with a frequency above 0.0001, which together covered just over 98% of the repertoires. The TCS score was defined as F50 (clonal expansion) divided by E x V (chaos), with BLOSUM62-based TCRdist calculated between CDR3 peptides within each V-J. Welch's t-statistics and random forest reduced roughly 530 V-J features to 10 to 15, which were used in a naive Bayes classifier (R e1071). TCRdb reprocessed the public reads (quality trimming at Q25 with fastp, clone calling with MiXCR) and kept in-frame beta chains. Rows matching on CDR3 protein sequence are summarized as one entry with the most common DNA and genes. In this record, the V and J calls reflect TCRdb's handling and not the investigators' own analysis. This sample gives approximately 300,000 distinct CDR3 sequences in total; roughly 17% of them show up just once. The ten largest clones represent around 34% of the sample.

The sequence came from a man aged 25 to 45 with Graves' hyperthyroidism. In this chain, TRBV20-1 is recombined with TRBJ2-5, with a tentative D gene TRBD2 over 5 matching bases. The source material was blood. The CDR3 reads CSGERIRQETQYF. In nucleotides, the sequence is TGCAGTGGTGAGCGGATAAGACAAGAGACCCAGTACTTC.